One T cell receptor (beta chain) is described in this entry. What it binds is not known. This CDR3 spans 17 amino acids. The trim removed 3 bases at V and 1 base at J, leaving 5 bases unmatched. Germline V gives CDR1 SGDLS, CDR2 YYNGEE. TCRdb keeps only in-frame clones here, not all; method: immunoSEQ multiplex PCR. In the table there are tens of thousands of clones, roughly 88% of which are singletons. The data belong to a study of T cell responses to AZD1222 COVID-19 vaccine. Study results and limitations: There were mostly white British donors and more females than males, and clonal diversity was possibly underestimated.

The rearrangement uses TRBV9 and TRBJ2-5, with 14 bases aligning to TRBD2. The receptor was isolated from an adult in good health. The sample consisted of peripheral blood, taken on day 0 of AZD1222 vaccination. CDR3 DNA: TGTGCCAGCAGCGGAGGGACTAGCGGGGGTACCCAAGAGACCCAGTACTTC. This codes for CASSGGTSGGTQETQYF.